Below are 2 T cell receptor beta chains sequenced from a single sample in a study of radiotherapy plus CTLA-4 blockade in lung cancer (dated by TCRdb to the late 2010s). The method was the immunoSEQ multiplex PCR assay. TCRdb limited this immuneACCESS table to in-frame rearrangements with V and J called. A share of clones is missing; checked studies link under half to unresolved V genes, and the rest is unexplained. In all, the sample holds 40,000 to 50,000 clones, and more than 75% of those were seen once. The top ten constitute approximately 3.4% of the sample. The sequencing here drew on peripheral blood, taken from a patient treated with radiotherapy plus ipilimumab. The receptors were sampled from a human donor with non-small cell lung cancer who had stable disease on radiotherapy plus ipilimumab.

The chain couples TRBV13 to TRBJ1-1, with 8 bases matching TRBD1. Germline CDR1 is PRHDT and CDR2 is FYEKMQ (reference sequence). This CDR3 is built from 14 residues. V lost 2 bases to trimming and J lost 1 base; unmatched junction nucleotides: 0. This CDR3 is CASSLTGGNTEAFF. The DNA for the CDR3 is TGTGCCAGCAGCTTAACAGGGGGGAACACTGAAGCTTTCTTT.

V gene TRBV20-1 combines with J gene TRBJ2-7; D gene ambiguous. Trimming stripped 4 bases from V and 7 bases from J, with 11 bases between. This CDR3 is 11 amino acids long. CDR1 and CDR2 (germline): DFQATT, SNEGSKA (reference sequence). CDR3 nucleotides: TGCAGTGCTAAGCAAAGCTGGGAGCAGTACTTC. Protein product: CSAKQSWEQYF.